This TCR beta chain came from a study of glioma-infiltrating T cells listed by TCRdb under 2016. General notes on the study: Low-grade gliomas were represented by WHO grade II oligodendrogliomas or astrocytomas, and glioblastomas were represented by WHO grade IV tumors that were sampled at initial rather than recurrent diagnosis. Dexamethasone was administered to glioma patients for six or fewer days before surgery. The sequencing target for blood libraries was 4.5- to 10-fold coverage of 900,000 to 1,000,000 peripheral T cells. The study sequenced TCR alpha- and beta-chain repertoires from glioma tissue, from non-neoplastic brain tissue and from matched peripheral blood mononuclear cells. To measure divergence between tissue and blood T-cell populations, each tissue-infiltrating repertoire was compared with the peripheral blood repertoire of the same patient. The paired cohort was made up of three low-grade glioma patients, several primary glioblastoma patients and three non-glioma patients who contributed non-neoplastic brain tissue. General conclusions and limits of the study: The group comparisons were based on small numbers of patients: three non-neoplastic, three low-grade glioma and seven to nine glioblastoma patients. VJ-independent divergence between tissue and blood was found to be below expectation in non-neoplastic patients but above expectation in all gliomas, particularly low-grade gliomas. Patients with low tissue-blood divergence were marked by a signature set of shared blood CDR3 motifs, and this signature set was depleted in highly divergent patients. Very few CDR3 sequences were shared between tissue and blood, attributed to high CDR3 diversity and limited sampling.

Worth noting for this clonotype: No antigen is known for it. Per-base qualities were not stored, and no clone one base away is much larger.

Immediately after resection, surgical brain or tumor specimens were cryofrozen in liquid nitrogen, and peripheral blood cells were collected at the same time. The iRepertoire nested amplicon-rescue multiplex PCR (arm-PCR) platform was used to amplify TCR alpha and beta CDR3 regions from RNA. The input for one-step reverse transcription and amplification was roughly 100-450 ng of either tissue mRNA or PBMC total RNA. After bead purification, a secondary multiplex PCR added Illumina adapters, and libraries were gel-purified between 200 and 400 bp. Libraries carried internal 6-nucleotide barcodes used for demultiplexing. Sequencing of libraries was performed on an Illumina MiSeq with 2x220 or 2x250 nucleotide paired-end reads. The published analysis was carried out like this. Paired reads were merged using FLASH 1.2.11 and aligned with BWA-MEM to the GRCh37 human genome, and TRA and TRB reads were then extracted. For V and J assignment, an IMGT-derived reference of cassette sequences and CDR3 motifs that included pseudogenes was used. Reads were translated in three frames, and productive CDR3s were defined by a C…FGXG motif without stop codons. Clonotypes were defined as unique combinations of V-J cassette pair and CDR3 amino acid sequence. Hamming distance filtering was applied to reads, with thresholds set by the sequence error rate of each sample in mapped regions. TCRdb redid the processing of the public reads, applying fastp at Q25 and MiXCR, and retained in-frame beta chains. Rows with one shared CDR3 protein collapse into an entry with the most common genes and DNA. None of the V and J calls come from the authors' own analysis; TCRdb made them. The sample table records about 400,000 distinct CDR3 sequences; 41% of these occur just once. The ten biggest clones cover 12% of the sample.

The junction shows trimming of 1 base on V and 1 base on J, plus 11 bases between the germline ends. Inclusive of the bounding cysteine and phenylalanine, the CDR3 is 15 residues long. Only the CDR3 part of the read is kept: 45 bases, read in frame from the first base. Looking up the germline V gene yields CDR1 MGHRA and CDR2 YSYEKL. This TCR derives from a human donor with low-grade glioma or glioblastoma, undergoing nonglioma brain surgery, or in good health (not recorded which). The sample comprised glioma tissue, nonneoplastic brain tissue, or PBMCs (not recorded which). This chain is built from TRBV4-1 and TRBJ2-7, with the D gene uncertain. The CDR3 is CASSQAVQQSYEQYF. The nucleotides are TGCGCCAGCAGCCAAGCAGTCCAGCAGTCCTACGAGCAGTACTTC.